Listed here is a single TCR beta chain. Assay used: immunoSEQ multiplex PCR; TCRdb lists only in-frame clones, some missing. The sample shows 55,000 to 75,000 clones, approximately 94% of them seen only once. CDR1 is MNHEY, CDR2 SVGAGI, per germline. V was clipped by 6 bases and J by 4 bases; unmatched bases: 3. The CDR3 is 13 residues long. The data were obtained in a study of technical replicates of blood from several donors. The chain is built from TRBV6-5 and TRBJ1-2; 9 bases map to TRBD1. This clonotype originated in a human donor in good health. Some clones in this sample may be carry-over from other donors' samples. Source material: PBMCs. The DNA of the CDR3 is TGTGCCAGCAGCGAGACAGGGGGCTATGGCTACACCTTC. Its translation: CASSETGGYGYTF.